This record looks at one T cell receptor (beta chain) sequence and its context. V dropped 4 bases and J dropped 0 bases, with 6 bases sitting between them. Germline CDR1 is MNHEY and CDR2 is SVGAGI. The CDR3 totals 13 residues. TCRdb's copy holds only in-frame clones and misses some; the assay was immunoSEQ multiplex PCR. The sample lists 400,000 or so clones, approximately 86% occurring once. The data originate from a study of blood T cell repertoires in COVID-19. This sequence was found in a woman aged 40 to 50 with acute COVID-19. Sequencing was performed on PBMCs or T cells enriched from blood (not recorded which). The chain couples TRBV6-5 to TRBJ2-5; no clear D. CDR3: CASSLLYQETQYF. The CDR3 DNA reads TGTGCCAGCAGTTTATTGTACCAAGAGACCCAGTACTTC.